Sequencing of this T cell receptor (beta chain) was carried out in a study of blood T cell repertoires in COVID-19. Source study methods: Reference gene primer amplification gave nucleated cell count estimates. Clones were read by immunoSEQ multiplex PCR, and TCRdb kept only the in-frame ones, dropping some. V and J calls and clone size come straight from that table; D and trimming were deduced from the DNA. The data contain some 160,000 clones, just under 85% of them singletons. Seattle participants joined during active infection and were tracked over time. Germline V gene lookup returns CDR1 SGHRS and CDR2 YFSETQ. CDR3 length equals 16 residues. J gave up 7 bases and V 0 bases, and 6 bases lay outside the gene matches.

The receptor's source is a woman aged 80 or over with COVID-19, enrolled during active disease. Material: peripheral blood. The rearrangement uses TRBV5-1 and TRBJ1-6; TRBD1 matches 8 bases. The chain's CDR3 is CASSLVSQGGNSPLHF. The CDR3 bases are TGCGCCAGCAGCTTGGTTTCACAGGGGGGAAATTCACCCCTCCACTTT.